Below are 16 T cell receptor beta chains sequenced from a single sample in a study of human T cells and chemical hapten exposure. Documented time point: patch test 3, about 24 weeks after DPC sensitization. Treatment noted: therapeutic diphenylcyclopropenone sensitization with weekly scalp DPC. MiXCR, run by TCRdb on the RACE reads, gives a single entry per CDR3 protein. Of 150,000 to 200,000 distinct CDR3 sequences in the sample, 20% to 25% are singletons; the top ten hold approximately 2.3%. The material was whole blood, obtained in connection with sensitization to the hapten diphenylcyclopropenone (DPC). These receptors were taken from a middle-aged woman with alopecia areata. Some clones in this sample may be carry-over from other donors' samples.

This clonotype is a singleton in its sample. This chain links TRBV4-2 with TRBJ1-4, with D perhaps matching TRBD1 (5 bases). The CDR3 covers 16 residues. Trimming pared 3 bases from V and 4 bases from J, leaving 15 bases between. Germline V gene lookup returns CDR1 LGHNA and CDR2 YNFKEQ. The DNA of the CDR3 is TGTGCCAGCAGCCAGGTCCGACAGTATATTAATGAAAAACTGTTTTTT. It specifies CASSQVRQYINEKLFF.

This clonotype was observed a handful of times. J is TRBJ2-7 and V is TRBV29-1; 7 nucleotides match TRBD1. Germline V gene sequence: CDR1 SQVTM, CDR2 ANQGSEA. The CDR3 extends over 13 amino acids. V lost 2 bases, J lost 1 base, and 2 bases stayed unmatched. In DNA, the CDR3 is TGCAGCGTTGAAATGGGACAGTCCTACGAGCAGTACTTC. Protein: CSVEMGQSYEQYF.

This clonotype turned up a few times. The V and J genes are TRBV10-3 and TRBJ2-5, with D possibly TRBD2 on 6 matching bases. Trimming stripped 2 bases from V and 1 base from J, with 11 bases between. This CDR3 comprises 15 residues. Germline V lookup: CDR1 ENHRY, CDR2 SYGVKD. Written as DNA, the CDR3 is TGTGCCATCAGTGAGCCGATAGCGGCCCAAGAGACCCAGTACTTC. It specifies CAISEPIAAQETQYF.

The chain has TRBV19 and TRBJ2-1; a weak D match, TRBD1 (6 bases). Trimming took 5 bases from V and 8 from J, leaving 19 bases between them. This CDR3 region has 15 residues. The germline V gene has CDR1 LNHDA and CDR2 SQIVND (reference sequence). As DNA, the CDR3 is TGTGCCAGTAGTCCCCCGGGACAAAGGGGAGATGAGCAGTTCTTC. Translated: CASSPPGQRGDEQFF.

This clonotype came up a few times. The rearrangement links TRBV28 to TRBJ2-4; 7 bases fit TRBD1. CDR1 and CDR2 from the germline V gene are MDHEN and SYDVKM. There are 15 residues in the CDR3. V lost 4 bases to trimming and J lost 0 bases; unmatched junction nucleotides: 3. DNA for the CDR3: TGTGCCAGCAGTTACAGGGGACCAGCCAAAAACATTCAGTACTTC. Its protein is CASSYRGPAKNIQYF.

This clonotype was counted between two and nine times. The chain links TRBV20-1 to TRBJ1-5, with 9 bases aligning to TRBD1. V dropped 4 bases and J dropped 7; count of bases not matched to a gene: 14. CDR1 DFQATT and CDR2 SNEGSKA come from the germline V gene (reference sequence). The CDR3 extends over 16 amino acids. The CDR3 loop is CSAKDLQGARSQPQHF. CDR3 coding DNA: TGCAGTGCTAAAGACCTACAGGGGGCCCGATCCCAGCCCCAGCATTTT.

This chain uses TRBV6-1 with TRBJ2-7; 7 bases align to TRBD1. Germline CDR1 is MNHNS and CDR2 is SASEGT. Germline trimming cut 5 bases from V and 5 bases from J; bases unmatched to any gene: 9. CDR3 length: 14 amino acids. Here the CDR3 DNA reads TGTGCCAGCAGTATCCGGACAGGTTTAGACGAGCAGTACTTC. Its protein product is CASSIRTGLDEQYF.

This clonotype has at least ten counts. The chain is built from TRBV7-2 and TRBJ2-7; D gene ambiguous. Germline assignment: CDR1 SGHTA and CDR2 FQGNSA. Trimming cost V 1 base and J 5 bases, with 12 bases left between them. There are 14 residues in the CDR3. The CDR3 DNA follows: TGTGCCAGCAGCTTAGAGAGGCGAACCCACGAGCAGTACTTC. This encodes CASSLERRTHEQYF. Filled out from reference TRBV7-2 and TRBJ2-7, the complete variable domain reads GAGVSQSPSNKVTEKGKDVELRCDPISGHTALYWYRQSLGQGLEFLIYFQGNSAPDKSGLPSDRFSAERTGGSVSTLTIQRTQQEDSAVYLCASSLERRTHEQYFGPGTRLTVT.

The gene calls are TRBV20-1 and TRBJ1-6; D gene ambiguous. The ends were cut back, 5 bases at V and 2 bases at J, with 16 bases in the middle. The CDR3 extends over 16 amino acids. Germline V gives CDR1 DFQATT, CDR2 SNEGSKA (reference sequence). The CDR3 here is CSAFGSDGPYNSPLHF. DNA for the CDR3: TGCAGTGCTTTCGGCAGTGACGGACCCTATAATTCACCCCTCCACTTT.

The V call is TRBV5-1, the J call TRBJ2-2; tentative D call: TRBD2 (5 bases). CDR1 and CDR2 from the germline V gene are SGHRS and YFSETQ. The CDR3 is 14 amino acids. V was clipped by 7 bases and J by 5 bases, with 15 bases between them. CDR3 nucleotide sequence: TGCGCCAGCCGACCCGGAGGAAGGACCGGGGAGCTGTTTTTT. Translated, it gives CASRPGGRTGELFF.

This clonotype was counted once. The rearrangement uses TRBV25-1 and TRBJ1-1; D may be TRBD1 (6 bases). The CDR3 sequence is 17 residues long. With 0 bases removed from V and 1 base from J, the gap between germline ends came to 15 bases. Germline CDR1 and CDR2: MGHDK and SYGVNS. For the CDR3, the DNA is TGTGCCAGCAGTGAATATGGAGGGCGAGGGGGGAACACTGAAGCTTTCTTT. Encoded protein: CASSEYGGRGGNTEAFF.

This clonotype came up a few times. The rearrangement links TRBV2 to TRBJ1-4; D ambiguous. Germline CDR1 and CDR2: SNHLY and FYNNEI. Trimming left V 6 bases short and J 2 bases short, with 13 bases between. The length of the CDR3 is 15 residues. CDR3 protein: CASRERHSTNEKLFF. Here the CDR3 DNA reads TGTGCCAGCAGGGAGAGACATTCGACTAATGAAAAACTGTTTTTT.

The V call is TRBV29-1, the J call TRBJ1-5; D is ambiguous. The germline V gene encodes CDR1 SQVTM and CDR2 ANQGSEA. V was cut by 6 bases and J by 0 bases, with 9 bases left in between. There are 13 residues in the CDR3. The DNA of the CDR3 is TGCAGCGTCGCAGAAAGTAGCAATCAGCCCCAGCATTTT. It specifies CSVAESSNQPQHF.

This clonotype was recorded a few times. The V call is TRBV29-1, the J call TRBJ1-2; 7 positions match TRBD1. Germline V gene lookup returns CDR1 SQVTM and CDR2 ANQGSEA. The CDR3 has 13 amino acids. The V gene end was trimmed by 3 bases and the J gene end by 4 bases; junction bases not matched to a gene: 5. CDR3 sequence: CSVDLGGVYGYTF. CDR3 DNA sequence: TGCAGCGTTGATTTAGGGGGCGTCTATGGCTACACCTTC.

This clonotype showed up just a few times. The chain has TRBV6-1 and TRBJ2-3, with 12 bases identical to TRBD2. The germline V gene has CDR1 MNHNS and CDR2 SASEGT. The CDR3 runs to 16 residues. The V segment lost 1 base and the J segment 6 bases; nucleotides outside the gene matches: 5. DNA of the CDR3: TGTGCCAGCAGTGAAGAGACTAGCGGGAGCGGCGATACGCAGTATTTT. Translation gives CASSEETSGSGDTQYF.

This clonotype was recorded a few times. The V call is TRBV5-1, the J call TRBJ1-4; no clear D gene. The V gene's germline CDR1 is SGHRS and CDR2 YFSETQ. The CDR3 runs to 13 residues. Trimming took off 4 bases at V and 8 bases at J, with 12 bases between the two ends. CDR3 DNA sequence: TGCGCCAGCAGCCTTTTACAAGGCGAAAAACTGTTTTTT. Protein product: CASSLLQGEKLFF.